This passage covers 11 T cell receptor beta chains from one sample sequenced in a study of blood T cell repertoires in COVID-19. Profiling relied on immunoSEQ multiplex PCR, and the TCRdb table lists in-frame clones only, not all of them. The sample has fewer than 200,000 clones, less than 90% seen once. Sequencing was performed on PBMCs or T cells enriched from blood (not recorded which). Receptors were obtained from a young woman who had been exposed to COVID-19.

This clone has a single count. V is TRBV18 and J is TRBJ2-4; D might be TRBD1 (6 bases). The germline V gene has CDR1 KGHSH and CDR2 LQKENI. V was cut by 3 bases and J by 0 bases, with 9 bases left in between. The CDR3 spans 15 residues. Here the CDR3 reads CASSPQTGAKNIQYF. The DNA for the CDR3 is TGTGCCAGCTCACCCCAGACAGGAGCCAAAAACATTCAGTACTTC.

V is TRBV9 and J is TRBJ1-6; 9 bases match TRBD1. The CDR3 totals 16 residues. Per germline, CDR1 SGDLS and CDR2 YYNGEE. With V trimmed by 3 bases and J by 7 bases, 8 bases remained unmatched. Written as DNA, the CDR3 is TGTGCCAGCAGCGCATTCCACGGGACAGGGAATTCACCCCTCCACTTT. Translation gives CASSAFHGTGNSPLHF.

The rearrangement joins TRBV7-9 to TRBJ2-1, with TRBD1 matching over 10 bases. Germline V gives CDR1 SEHNR, CDR2 FQNEAQ (reference sequence). J gave up 6 bases and V 5 bases, and 4 bases lay outside the gene matches. This CDR3 region has 14 residues. CDR3: CASSPRTGGNEQFF. The CDR3 bases are TGTGCCAGCAGCCCAAGGACAGGGGGCAATGAGCAGTTCTTC.

The CDR3 DNA reads as TGTGCCAGCAGCCCTACTTGGCTAGCGGGGATCATGAACACCGGGGAGCTGTTTTTT. Translated, it gives CASSPTWLAGIMNTGELFF. The chain links TRBV6-2 or TRBV6-3 to TRBJ2-2; 9 bases are a match to TRBD2. J gave up 1 base and V 6 bases, and 15 bases lay outside the gene matches. The CDR3 has 19 amino acids. Germline loops: CDR1 MNHEY, CDR2 SVGEGT.

This sequence joins TRBV29-1 and TRBJ2-3; 12 positions agree with TRBD2. This CDR3 is built from 14 residues. J lost 7 bases, V lost 4 bases, and 6 bases had no gene match. The germline CDR1 and CDR2 sequences are SQVTM and ANQGSEA. CDR3 protein: CSVVPSGGDYTQYF. The CDR3 region has the DNA TGCAGCGTTGTCCCTAGCGGGGGGGATTATACGCAGTATTTT.

This chain uses TRBV6-9 with TRBJ2-7; maybe TRBD2 (5 bases). Trimming left V 10 bases short and J 2 bases short, with 15 bases between. The germline gives CDR1 MNHGY, CDR2 SVAAGI. This CDR3 has 13 residues. The CDR3: CAISDFRTYEQYF. Written as DNA, the CDR3 is TGTGCCATCTCGGACTTTCGTACCTACGAGCAGTACTTC.

V is TRBV13 and J is TRBJ2-3, with a tentative D call TRBD2 (5 bases). V gave up 6 bases and J gave up 1 base, with 8 bases separating them. The CDR3 is made up of 13 amino acids. CDR1 is PRHDT, CDR2 FYEKMQ, per germline (reference sequence). CDR3 in amino acids: CASRSGGTDTQYF. The CDR3 nucleotides are TGTGCCAGCAGATCCGGGGGCACAGATACGCAGTATTTT.

The chain is built from TRBV3-1 (or the pseudogene TRBV3-2) and TRBJ1-1; the D gene is possibly TRBD1 (6 bases). The CDR3 covers 13 residues. V was cut by 4 bases and J by 2 bases, with 8 bases left in between. Per the germline V gene, CDR1 is LGHDT and CDR2 is YNNKEL (reference sequence). The CDR3 reads CASSRTANTEAFF. The CDR3, as DNA: TGTGCCAGCAGCCGGACAGCTAACACTGAAGCTTTCTTT.

The chain recombines TRBV19 with TRBJ2-3, with 9 positions matching TRBD1. Germline CDR1 reads LNHDA; CDR2 reads SQIVND (reference sequence). V shed 4 bases and J 4 bases; nucleotides not matched to a gene: 6. The CDR3 runs to 15 residues. The CDR3 protein is CASSTGQGGPDTQYF. CDR3 DNA: TGTGCCAGTAGTACGGGACAGGGAGGGCCAGATACGCAGTATTTT.

This clone has only one observation. This chain joins TRBV15 and TRBJ2-7, with 8 nucleotides matching TRBD1. This CDR3 region has 16 residues. V lost 0 bases to trimming and J lost 1 base; unmatched junction nucleotides: 5. In germline, CDR1 is LNHNV, CDR2 YYDKDF (reference sequence). CDR3 loop: CATSRDRTGLSYEQYF. The DNA of the CDR3 is TGTGCCACCAGCAGAGACAGGACAGGGCTTTCCTACGAGCAGTACTTC.

In this sample, this clone turned up a few times. The CDR3 loop is CASSLVFSGAEAFF. CDR3 nucleotide sequence: TGTGCCAGCAGCTTAGTTTTCTCCGGTGCTGAAGCTTTCTTT. This chain uses TRBV7-2 with TRBJ1-1; no firm D call. Germline V gives CDR1 SGHTA, CDR2 FQGNSA. This CDR3 has 14 residues. Trimming left V 1 base short and J 6 bases short, with 12 bases between.